The source of this T cell receptor beta chain is a study of T cells in localized non-small cell lung cancer. Using immunoSEQ multiplex PCR, the repertoire was profiled, and TCRdb retains in-frame clones only, with some absent. The sample records tens of thousands of clones, 70% to 90% being singletons. General study results and limits: Uninvolved adjacent lung showed the highest T cell clonality, exceeding tumor. A median of 57 clones ranked among the top 100 in tumor appeared in adjacent lung. Longer overall survival associated with higher blood T cell density; shorter survival with higher adjacent-lung clonality. Heterogeneity remains possible, as sequencing covered one tumor region only.

With respect to this clone: The antigen is undetermined.

V was trimmed by 4 bases and J by 3 bases, leaving 13 bases between them. CDR3 length equals 15 residues. Germline assignment: CDR1 SNHLY and CDR2 FYNNEI. The specimen comprised peripheral blood, sampled before any cancer treatment. The chain is built from TRBV2 and TRBJ1-5; D ambiguous. This TCR was recovered from a man between 40 and 70 years old with stage I squamous cell lung carcinoma. Here the CDR3 reads CASSVVRGVNQPQHF. The DNA of the CDR3 is TGTGCCAGCAGTGTAGTTCGTGGGGTCAATCAGCCCCAGCATTTT.